The 31 T cell receptor beta chains below come from one sample, sequenced in a study of blood T cell repertoires in COVID-19. Here immunoSEQ multiplex PCR was the method, and the copy in TCRdb shows in-frame clones only, minus some. The sample lists tens of thousands of clones; 70% to 90% were seen once. Sequencing was carried out using peripheral blood. These receptors were taken from a woman of 80 years or more with active COVID-19.

The chain is built from TRBV19 and TRBJ1-2, with D uncertain. Germline values: CDR1 LNHDA, CDR2 SQIVND (reference sequence). V gave up 5 bases and J gave up 0 bases, with 10 bases separating them. There are 14 residues in the CDR3. The CDR3 nucleotides read TGTGCCAGTAGTTTACGGGATCCTAACTATGGCTACACCTTC. Translated, it gives CASSLRDPNYGYTF.

This clone was seen a single time. The rearrangement links TRBV6-1 to TRBJ2-1; 12 bases align to TRBD2. The trim removed 2 bases at V and 12 bases at J, leaving 20 bases unmatched. This CDR3 contains 19 residues. The germline gives CDR1 MNHNS, CDR2 SASEGT. This CDR3 is CASSEPVFTETSGSGRQFF. Here the CDR3 DNA reads TGTGCCAGCAGTGAACCCGTGTTTACTGAGACTAGCGGGAGTGGTCGGCAGTTCTTC.

The chain joins TRBV18 to TRBJ1-4; a weak D match, TRBD1 (6 bases). V was clipped by 2 bases and J by 8 bases, with 15 bases between them. Germline assignment: CDR1 KGHSH and CDR2 LQKENI. CDR3 length: 15 amino acids. This CDR3 reads CASSPGTGSGEKLFF. As DNA, the CDR3 is TGTGCCAGCTCACCAGGCACAGGGTCGGGCGAAAAACTGTTTTTT.

V usage is TRBV7-2 and J usage is TRBJ2-1; 7 nucleotides line up with TRBD2. Germline V lookup: CDR1 SGHTA, CDR2 FQGNSA. The CDR3 has 15 amino acids. J gave up 2 bases and V 5 bases, and 6 bases lay outside the gene matches. CDR3: CASSRYAGAYNEQFF. In DNA form, the CDR3 reads TGTGCCAGCAGCCGGTACGCGGGGGCCTACAATGAGCAGTTCTTC.

The chain links TRBV15 to TRBJ2-6; D uncertain. Trimming took off 9 bases at V and 0 bases at J, with 12 bases between the two ends. The CDR3 runs 15 residues. Germline CDR1 LNHNV, CDR2 YYDKDF (reference sequence). The CDR3 loop reads CATNEVNSGANVLTF. Here the CDR3 DNA reads TGTGCCACGAACGAGGTTAACTCTGGGGCCAACGTCCTGACTTTC.

V usage is TRBV30 and J usage is TRBJ2-1, with 7 nucleotides matching TRBD1. The CDR3 runs 14 residues. CDR1 GTSNPN and CDR2 SVGIG come from the germline V gene (reference sequence). The junction had 4 bases not matched to a gene; V was cut back by 2 bases and J by 3 bases. Here the CDR3 DNA reads TGTGCCTGGAGTCCCGGGACAGTCTACAATGAGCAGTTCTTC. Encoded protein: CAWSPGTVYNEQFF.

This clone was counted a single time. This chain connects TRBV2 to TRBJ2-5; a weak D match, TRBD2 (5 bases). Deletions cut 1 base from V and 1 base from J, with 10 bases between. Germline V gene lookup returns CDR1 SNHLY and CDR2 FYNNEI. The CDR3 contains 15 residues. Written as DNA, the CDR3 is TGTGCCAGCAGTGAAGGCCTAGCAAGCCAAGAGACCCAGTACTTC. It yields the protein CASSEGLASQETQYF.

The gene calls are TRBV18 and TRBJ2-3; 7 bases are a match to TRBD1. V lost 8 bases, J lost 1 base, and 6 bases stayed unmatched. This CDR3 spans 14 amino acids. The V gene's germline CDR1 is KGHSH and CDR2 LQKENI. The CDR3 protein is CASKNTGGTDTQYF. The CDR3 bases are TGTGCCAGCAAAAATACAGGGGGCACAGATACGCAGTATTTT.

The chain employs TRBV12-3 or TRBV12-4 and TRBJ2-5; possibly TRBD2 for D (6 bases). V was trimmed by 7 bases and J by 4 bases, leaving 13 bases between them. This CDR3 comprises 13 residues. The CDR3 loop is CASTTGVGETQYF. Here the CDR3 DNA reads TGTGCCAGCACCACGGGGGTGGGAGAGACCCAGTACTTC.

The chain uses TRBV19 and TRBJ2-7, with TRBD1 identical over 8 bases. With 6 bases clipped from V and 3 bases from J, the junction kept 10 bases outside the gene matches. CDR1 and CDR2 from the germline V gene are LNHDA and SQIVND (reference sequence). The CDR3 totals 15 residues. CDR3 DNA sequence: TGTGCCAGTAGCCTCGGACAGGGAGAACTCTACGAGCAGTACTTC. Its translation: CASSLGQGELYEQYF.

The gene calls are TRBV5-6 and TRBJ2-7; weak D call: TRBD2 (6 bases). The V and J ends lost 7 bases and 2 bases respectively, with 16 bases between them. There are 14 residues in the CDR3. The V gene's germline CDR1 is SGHDT and CDR2 YYEEEE. The CDR3 reads CASGLGEVPYEQYF. CDR3 in DNA: TGTGCCAGCGGTCTGGGGGAGGTCCCCTACGAGCAGTACTTC.

The rearrangement uses TRBV19 and TRBJ1-5; TRBD1 might be the D (5 bases). Germline values: CDR1 LNHDA, CDR2 SQIVND (reference sequence). This CDR3 has 13 amino acids. Trimming shortened V by 11 bases and J by 7 bases, and 18 bases separated the two germline ends. The DNA for the CDR3 is TGTGCCTCCGGGGGGGGAAATTGGCAGCCCCAGCATTTT. Translation: CASGGGNWQPQHF.

This clone was counted once. The chain links TRBV18 to TRBJ2-5; maybe TRBD2 (6 bases). This CDR3 has 14 amino acids. The germline V gene has CDR1 KGHSH and CDR2 LQKENI. The V gene lost 3 bases and the J gene lost 9 bases, with 17 bases spanning the gap. Here the CDR3 DNA reads TGTGCCAGCTCACCCCTGACTGGCGGGGCGGCCCAGTACTTC. It is translated as CASSPLTGGAAQYF.

The chain recombines TRBV6-5 with TRBJ2-3; possible D gene TRBD2, 5 bases. CDR1 and CDR2 (germline): MNHEY, SVGAGI. Trimming stripped 4 bases from V and 0 bases from J, with 11 bases between. This CDR3 has 15 residues. CDR3 sequence: CASSSQRTSTDTQYF. The CDR3 nucleotides are TGTGCCAGCAGTTCCCAGAGGACTAGCACAGATACGCAGTATTTT.

The chain has TRBV20-1 and TRBJ2-7; 7 nucleotides align to TRBD2. J gave up 0 bases and V 3 bases, and 5 bases lay outside the gene matches. CDR3 length: 14 amino acids. CDR1 is DFQATT and CDR2 is SNEGSKA in the germline V gene (reference sequence). CDR3 bases: TGCAGTGCTAGTCCTAGCGGTGACTCCTACGAGCAGTACTTC. The encoded protein is CSASPSGDSYEQYF.

This clone was seen more than once but under ten times. The chain links TRBV6-1 to TRBJ1-1, with D unresolved. Germline V CDR1 and CDR2: MNHNS, SASEGT. The CDR3 runs to 13 residues. V lost 3 bases and J lost 3, with 8 bases in between. The CDR3 here is CASSERDYTEAFF. The DNA of the CDR3 is TGTGCCAGCAGTGAGCGGGATTACACTGAAGCTTTCTTT.

The V and J genes are TRBV19 and TRBJ2-7, with a tentative D call TRBD2 (6 bases). There are 15 residues in the CDR3. The V end lost 3 bases, the J end lost 3 bases, and 15 bases lay between the germline ends. CDR1 LNHDA and CDR2 SQIVND come from the germline V gene (reference sequence). CDR3 loop: CASSIQWGDFYEQYF. In DNA form, the CDR3 reads TGTGCCAGTAGTATCCAGTGGGGGGACTTCTACGAGCAGTACTTC.

The chain is built from TRBV5-8 and TRBJ1-2, with 9 nucleotides matching TRBD1. V was pared by 1 base and J by 8 bases, with 15 bases of the junction left unmatched. Germline-derived CDR1 and CDR2 are SGHTS and YDEGEE. The CDR3 extends over 17 amino acids. CDR3 bases: TGTGCCAGCAGCTTGAGGGACAGGGTTATGGGTGTTGGGGGCTACACCTTC. This translates into CASSLRDRVMGVGGYTF.

This rearrangement joins TRBV4-3 to TRBJ1-5; D unresolved. V was trimmed by 0 bases and J by 1 base, leaving 4 bases between them. Germline V gene sequence: CDR1 LGHNA, CDR2 YSLEER. This CDR3 has 14 amino acids. The CDR3 coding sequence is TGCGCCAGCAGCCAAGATCTGAGCAATCAGCCCCAGCATTTT. Translating it yields CASSQDLSNQPQHF.

The chain combines TRBV2 with TRBJ2-1; 14 nucleotides agree with TRBD2. With V trimmed by 6 bases and J by 9 bases, 4 bases remained unmatched. CDR3 size: 14 residues. Germline lookup yields CDR1 SNHLY and CDR2 FYNNEI. The CDR3 bases are TGTGCCAGCAGGCGACTAGCGGGAGGGGTTGAGCAGTTCTTC. Translation: CASRRLAGGVEQFF.

The V and J genes are TRBV6-4 and TRBJ2-3; TRBD2 agrees at 15 bases. After removal of 6 bases from V and 0 bases from J, the junction contained 4 bases not matched to a gene. Germline values: CDR1 MRHNA, CDR2 SNTAGT. The CDR3 totals 17 residues. CDR3 protein: CASRGTSGRYSTDTQYF. CDR3 DNA sequence: TGTGCCAGCAGAGGGACTAGCGGGAGGTATAGCACAGATACGCAGTATTTT.

This clone was counted a single time. V usage is TRBV10-3 and J usage is TRBJ2-1, with 7 bases matching TRBD2. The CDR3 is 16 residues long. Germline V gene lookup returns CDR1 ENHRY and CDR2 SYGVKD. V shed 4 bases and J 2 bases; nucleotides not matched to a gene: 8. This CDR3 reads CAISAGGSVTYNEQFF. The CDR3 DNA is TGTGCCATCAGTGCTGGCGGGAGTGTTACCTACAATGAGCAGTTCTTC.

The gene calls are TRBV7-2 and TRBJ2-3; 9 positions agree with TRBD2. Germline V gives CDR1 SGHTA, CDR2 FQGNSA. This CDR3 has 18 residues. Trimming at V came to 2 bases and at J to 2 bases, leaving 11 bases not matched to a gene. The CDR3 region is CASSLSSGRPRYTDTQYF. For the CDR3, the DNA is TGTGCCAGCAGCTTAAGTAGCGGGAGACCTCGATACACAGATACGCAGTATTTT. The entire variable domain, with the rest obtained from reference TRBV7-2 and TRBJ2-3, is as follows: GAGVSQSPSNKVTEKGKDVELRCDPISGHTALYWYRQSLGQGLEFLIYFQGNSAPDKSGLPSDRFSAERTGGSVSTLTIQRTQQEDSAVYLCASSLSSGRPRYTDTQYFGPGTRLTVL.

This clone was counted once. The J gene is TRBJ1-4, the V gene TRBV15, with TRBD1 identical over 7 bases. The CDR3 runs to 16 residues. The ends lost 0 bases at V and 8 bases at J; junction bases unmatched: 9. CDR1 LNHNV and CDR2 YYDKDF come from the germline V gene (reference sequence). CDR3: CATSRDTTGAREKLFF. DNA of the CDR3: TGTGCCACCAGCAGAGATACTACAGGGGCAAGGGAAAAACTGTTTTTT.

The rearrangement uses TRBV6-1 and TRBJ1-2; D not certain. The CDR3 is 16 residues long. Germline values: CDR1 MNHNS, CDR2 SASEGT. Between the trimmed V and J ends, which lost 3 bases and 2 bases, there was a span of 16 bases. The CDR3 bases are TGTGCCAGCAGTGAGGACCTTTCCGGGAGAAACTATGGCTACACCTTC. Protein: CASSEDLSGRNYGYTF.

The chain employs TRBV28 and TRBJ2-7, with 7 bases matching TRBD1. Trimming at V came to 3 bases and at J to 2 bases, leaving 7 bases not matched to a gene. This CDR3 has 15 amino acids. Germline-derived CDR1 and CDR2 are MDHEN and SYDVKM. CDR3 protein: CASSFGTASTYEQYF. CDR3 nucleotide sequence: TGTGCCAGCAGTTTCGGGACAGCCTCAACCTACGAGCAGTACTTC.

The chain recombines TRBV29-1 with TRBJ1-2; D not certain. V was shortened by 2 bases and J by 6 bases, with 10 bases between the two germline ends. Germline CDR1 SQVTM, CDR2 ANQGSEA. The CDR3 covers 12 residues. Here the CDR3 reads CSVERRWDGYTF. CDR3 nucleotides: TGCAGCGTTGAAAGGAGGTGGGATGGCTACACCTTC. Full variable domain (remainder filled in from reference TRBV29-1 and TRBJ1-2): SAVISQKPSRDICQRGTSLTIQCQVDSQVTMMFWYRQQPGQSLTLIATANQGSEATYESGFVIDKFPISRPNLTFSTLTVSNMSPEDSSIYLCSVERRWDGYTFGSGTRLTVV.

The rearrangement links TRBV29-1 to TRBJ2-1; tentatively, D is TRBD2 (5 bases). CDR3 size: 17 residues. With 6 bases removed from V and 7 bases from J, the gap between germline ends came to 28 bases. Looked up from germline, CDR1 is SQVTM and CDR2 is ANQGSEA. As DNA, the CDR3 is TGCAGCGTACTTTATCGAATAAGGCGGGCCCAAGGGAATGAGCAGTTCTTC. It specifies CSVLYRIRRAQGNEQFF.

The V call is TRBV29-1, the J call TRBJ1-2, with unresolved D. The V and J ends lost 6 bases and 7 bases respectively, with 12 bases between them. Germline lookup yields CDR1 SQVTM and CDR2 ANQGSEA. This CDR3 comprises 11 residues. CDR3 loop: CSVEETSGYTF. The CDR3 DNA follows: TGCAGCGTGGAGGAGACAAGTGGCTACACCTTC. Filled out from reference TRBV29-1 and TRBJ1-2, the complete variable domain reads SAVISQKPSRDICQRGTSLTIQCQVDSQVTMMFWYRQQPGQSLTLIATANQGSEATYESGFVIDKFPISRPNLTFSTLTVSNMSPEDSSIYLCSVEETSGYTFGSGTRLTVV.

The genes are TRBV7-9 and TRBJ1-1; 12 bases line up with TRBD1. The J segment lost 2 bases and the V segment lost 6 bases, leaving 4 bases of the junction unmatched. The CDR3 length is 15 residues. Looked up from germline, CDR1 is SEHNR and CDR2 is FQNEAQ (reference sequence). The CDR3 protein is CASRRGTGGNTEAFF. CDR3 nucleotides: TGTGCCAGCAGACGGGGGACAGGGGGCAACACTGAAGCTTTCTTT. Together with reference TRBV7-9 and TRBJ1-1, the CDR3 gives the full variable domain: DTGVSQNPRHKITKRGQNVTFRCDPISEHNRLYWYRQTLGQGPEFLTYFQNEAQLEKSRLLSDRFSAERPKGSFSTLEIQRTEQGDSAMYLCASRRGTGGNTEAFFGQGTRLTVV.

The chain has TRBV7-6 and TRBJ2-1; TRBD2 agrees at 9 bases. The V and J ends lost 2 bases and 5 bases, in that order; junction bases with no gene match: 7. Germline CDR1 is SGHVS and CDR2 is FNYEAQ. There are 16 residues in the CDR3. The CDR3 is CASSLMTSGIDNEQFF. The CDR3 coding sequence is TGTGCCAGCAGCTTAATGACTAGCGGTATTGACAATGAGCAGTTCTTC.